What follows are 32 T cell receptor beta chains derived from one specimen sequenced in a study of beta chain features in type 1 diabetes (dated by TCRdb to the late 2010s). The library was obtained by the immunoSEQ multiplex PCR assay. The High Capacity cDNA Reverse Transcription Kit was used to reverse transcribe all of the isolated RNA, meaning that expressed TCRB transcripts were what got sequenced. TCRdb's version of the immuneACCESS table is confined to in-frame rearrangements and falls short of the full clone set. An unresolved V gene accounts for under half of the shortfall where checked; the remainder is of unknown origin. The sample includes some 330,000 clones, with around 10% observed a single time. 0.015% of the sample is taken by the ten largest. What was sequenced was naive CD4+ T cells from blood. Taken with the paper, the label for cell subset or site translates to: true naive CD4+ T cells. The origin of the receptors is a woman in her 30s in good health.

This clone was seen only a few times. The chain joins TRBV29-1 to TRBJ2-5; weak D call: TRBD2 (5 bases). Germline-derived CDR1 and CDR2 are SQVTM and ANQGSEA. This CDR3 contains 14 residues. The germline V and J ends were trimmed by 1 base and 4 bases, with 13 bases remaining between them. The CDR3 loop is CSVEGYPSRETQYF. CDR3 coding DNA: TGCAGCGTTGAAGGGTATCCTAGCAGAGAGACCCAGTACTTC.

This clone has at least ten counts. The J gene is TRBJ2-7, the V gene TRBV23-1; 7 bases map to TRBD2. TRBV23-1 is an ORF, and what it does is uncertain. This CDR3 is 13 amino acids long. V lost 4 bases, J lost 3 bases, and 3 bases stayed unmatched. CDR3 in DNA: TGCGCCAGCAGTCGGGAGGGTAGCTACGAGCAGTACTTC. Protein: CASSREGSYEQYF.

CDR3 loop: CASSQHASGITDTQYF. The CDR3 nucleotides are TGTGCCAGCAGCCAACACGCTAGCGGAATCACAGATACGCAGTATTTT. The chain recombines TRBV7-3 with TRBJ2-3; 7 bases match TRBD2. The CDR3 extends over 16 amino acids. The J segment lost 2 bases and the V segment lost 5 bases, leaving 10 bases of the junction unmatched. Per germline, CDR1 SGHTA and CDR2 FQGTGA.

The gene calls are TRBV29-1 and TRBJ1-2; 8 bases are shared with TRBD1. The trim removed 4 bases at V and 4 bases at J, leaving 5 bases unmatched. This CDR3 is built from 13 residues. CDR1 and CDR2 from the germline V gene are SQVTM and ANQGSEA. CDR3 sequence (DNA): TGCAGCGTTGTACAGGGGGGCGGCTATGGCTACACCTTC. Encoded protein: CSVVQGGGYGYTF.

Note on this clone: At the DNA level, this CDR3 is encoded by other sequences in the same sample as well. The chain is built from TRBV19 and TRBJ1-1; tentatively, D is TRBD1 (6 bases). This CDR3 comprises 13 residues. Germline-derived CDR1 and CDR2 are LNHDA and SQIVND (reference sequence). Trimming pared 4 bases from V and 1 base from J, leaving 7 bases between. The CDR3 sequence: CASSTQGNTEAFF. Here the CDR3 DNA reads TGTGCCAGTAGTACACAGGGGAACACTGAAGCTTTCTTT.

The CDR3 region has the DNA TGCAGCGTTCCGGGACAGGGGGTCTACGAGCAGTACTTC. Translation: CSVPGQGVYEQYF. V usage is TRBV29-1 and J usage is TRBJ2-7; 11 bases are a match to TRBD1. Germline V lookup: CDR1 SQVTM, CDR2 ANQGSEA. CDR3 size: 13 residues. Losses at the gene ends were 5 bases for V and 3 bases for J; bases not matched to a gene: 3.

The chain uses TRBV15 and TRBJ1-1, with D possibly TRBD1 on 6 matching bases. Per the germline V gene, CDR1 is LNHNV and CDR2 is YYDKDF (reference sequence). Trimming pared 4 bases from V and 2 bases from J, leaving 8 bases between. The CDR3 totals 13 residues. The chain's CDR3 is CATSIRGNTEAFF. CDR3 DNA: TGTGCCACCAGCATCAGGGGAAACACTGAAGCTTTCTTT.

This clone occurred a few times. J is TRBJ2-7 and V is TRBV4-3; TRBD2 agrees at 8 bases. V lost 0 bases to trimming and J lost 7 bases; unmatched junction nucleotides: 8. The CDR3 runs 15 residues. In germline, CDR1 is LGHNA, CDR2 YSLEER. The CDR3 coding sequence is TGCGCCAGCAGCCAAGATCGGACTAGCCTGAATGAGCAGTACTTC. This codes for CASSQDRTSLNEQYF.

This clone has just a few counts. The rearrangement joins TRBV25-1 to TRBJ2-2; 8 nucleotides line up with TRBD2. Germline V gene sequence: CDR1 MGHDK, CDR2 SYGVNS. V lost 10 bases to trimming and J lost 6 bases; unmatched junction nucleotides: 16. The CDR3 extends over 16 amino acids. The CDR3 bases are TGTGCCACCTTACTAGGGGTAGCGGGACCCCCCGGGGAGCTGTTTTTT. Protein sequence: CATLLGVAGPPGELFF.

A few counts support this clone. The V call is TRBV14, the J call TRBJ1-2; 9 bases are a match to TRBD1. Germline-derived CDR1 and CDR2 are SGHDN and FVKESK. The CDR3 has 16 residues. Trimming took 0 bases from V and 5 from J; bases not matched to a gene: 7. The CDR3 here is CASSQDSGTGLYGYTF. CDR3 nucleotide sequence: TGTGCCAGCAGCCAAGACTCCGGGACAGGGCTATATGGCTACACCTTC. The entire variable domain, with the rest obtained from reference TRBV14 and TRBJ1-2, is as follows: EAGVTQFPSHSVIEKGQTVTLRCDPISGHDNLYWYRRVMGKEIKFLLHFVKESKQDESGMPNNRFLAERTGGTYSTLKVQPAELEDSGVYFCASSQDSGTGLYGYTFGSGTRLTVV.

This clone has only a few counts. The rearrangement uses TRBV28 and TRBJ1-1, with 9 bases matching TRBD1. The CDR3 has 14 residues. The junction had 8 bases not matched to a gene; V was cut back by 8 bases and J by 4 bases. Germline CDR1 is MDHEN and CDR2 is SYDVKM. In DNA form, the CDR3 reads TGTGCCAGCGGAATACAGGGGGCGATCACTGAAGCTTTCTTT. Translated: CASGIQGAITEAFF.

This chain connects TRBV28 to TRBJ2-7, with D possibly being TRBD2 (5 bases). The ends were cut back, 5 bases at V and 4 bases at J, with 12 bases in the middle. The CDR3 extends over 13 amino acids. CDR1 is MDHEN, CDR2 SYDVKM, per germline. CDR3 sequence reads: CASSPGLTYEQYF. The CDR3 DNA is TGTGCCAGCAGTCCCGGACTGACTTACGAGCAGTACTTC.

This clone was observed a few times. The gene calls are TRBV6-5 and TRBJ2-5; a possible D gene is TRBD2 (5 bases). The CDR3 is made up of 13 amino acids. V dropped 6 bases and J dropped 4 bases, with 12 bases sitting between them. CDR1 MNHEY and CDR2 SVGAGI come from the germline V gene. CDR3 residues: CASRGLGRETQYF. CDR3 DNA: TGTGCCAGCAGAGGACTTGGCAGAGAGACCCAGTACTTC.

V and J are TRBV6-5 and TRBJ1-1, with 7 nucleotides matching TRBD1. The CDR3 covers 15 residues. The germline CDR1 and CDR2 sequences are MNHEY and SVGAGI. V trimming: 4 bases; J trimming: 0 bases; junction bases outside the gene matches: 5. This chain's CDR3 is CASSSQGLMNTEAFF. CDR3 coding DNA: TGTGCCAGCAGTTCACAGGGGCTCATGAACACTGAAGCTTTCTTT.

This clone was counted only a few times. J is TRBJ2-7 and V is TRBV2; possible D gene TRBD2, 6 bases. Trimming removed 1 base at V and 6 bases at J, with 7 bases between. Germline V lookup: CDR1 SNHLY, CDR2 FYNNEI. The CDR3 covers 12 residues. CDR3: CASSEVGGEQYF. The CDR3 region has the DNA TGTGCCAGCAGTGAAGTGGGAGGCGAGCAGTACTTC.

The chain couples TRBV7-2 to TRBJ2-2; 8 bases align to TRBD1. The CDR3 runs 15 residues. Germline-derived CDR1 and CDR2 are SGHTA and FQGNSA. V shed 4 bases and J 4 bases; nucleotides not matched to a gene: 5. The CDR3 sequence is CASSSTGVGTGELFF. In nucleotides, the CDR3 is TGTGCCAGCAGCTCGACAGGGGTGGGCACCGGGGAGCTGTTTTTT.

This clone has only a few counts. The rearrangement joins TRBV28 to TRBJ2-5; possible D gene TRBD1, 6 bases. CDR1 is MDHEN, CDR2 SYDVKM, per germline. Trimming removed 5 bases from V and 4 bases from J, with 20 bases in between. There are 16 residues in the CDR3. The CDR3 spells CASSGAGESKAETQYF. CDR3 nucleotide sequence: TGTGCCAGCAGTGGGGCAGGGGAATCCAAGGCAGAGACCCAGTACTTC.

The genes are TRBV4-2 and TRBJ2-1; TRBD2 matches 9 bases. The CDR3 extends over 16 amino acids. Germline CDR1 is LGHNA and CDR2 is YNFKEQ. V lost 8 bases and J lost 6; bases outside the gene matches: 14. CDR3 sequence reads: CASQIQASGTGNEQFF. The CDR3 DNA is TGTGCCAGCCAAATCCAAGCTAGCGGGACGGGCAATGAGCAGTTCTTC.

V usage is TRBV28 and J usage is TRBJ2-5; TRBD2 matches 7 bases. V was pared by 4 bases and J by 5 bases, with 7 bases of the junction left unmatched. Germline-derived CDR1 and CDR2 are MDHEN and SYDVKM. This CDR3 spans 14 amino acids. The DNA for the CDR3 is TGTGCCAGCAGTTGGAGCGGGGTTCGGGAGACCCAGTACTTC. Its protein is CASSWSGVRETQYF. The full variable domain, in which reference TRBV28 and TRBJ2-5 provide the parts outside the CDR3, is DVKVTQSSRYLVKRTGEKVFLECVQDMDHENMFWYRQDPGLGLRLIYFSYDVKMKEKGDIPEGYSVSREKKERFSLILESASTNQTSMYLCASSWSGVRETQYFGPGTRLLVL.

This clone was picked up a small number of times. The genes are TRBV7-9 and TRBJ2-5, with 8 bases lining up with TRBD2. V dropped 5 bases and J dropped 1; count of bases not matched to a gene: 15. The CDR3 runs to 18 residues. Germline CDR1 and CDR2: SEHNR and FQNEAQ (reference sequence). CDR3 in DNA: TGTGCCAGCAGCCCACGGCCCCGGACTAGCAGAATCCAAGAGACCCAGTACTTC. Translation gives CASSPRPRTSRIQETQYF. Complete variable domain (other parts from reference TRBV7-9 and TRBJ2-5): DTGVSQNPRHKITKRGQNVTFRCDPISEHNRLYWYRQTLGQGPEFLTYFQNEAQLEKSRLLSDRFSAERPKGSFSTLEIQRTEQGDSAMYLCASSPRPRTSRIQETQYFGPGTRLLVL.

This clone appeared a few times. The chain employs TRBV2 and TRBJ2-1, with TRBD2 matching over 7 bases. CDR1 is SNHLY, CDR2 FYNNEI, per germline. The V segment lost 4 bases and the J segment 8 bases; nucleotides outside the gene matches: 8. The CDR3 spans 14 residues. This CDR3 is CASSVEGGPDEQFF. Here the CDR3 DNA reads TGTGCCAGCAGTGTGGAGGGAGGGCCGGATGAGCAGTTCTTC. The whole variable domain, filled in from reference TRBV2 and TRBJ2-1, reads EPEVTQTPSHQVTQMGQEVILRCVPISNHLYFYWYRQILGQKVEFLVSFYNNEISEKSEIFDDQFSVERPDGSNFTLKIRSTKLEDSAMYFCASSVEGGPDEQFFGPGTRLTVL.

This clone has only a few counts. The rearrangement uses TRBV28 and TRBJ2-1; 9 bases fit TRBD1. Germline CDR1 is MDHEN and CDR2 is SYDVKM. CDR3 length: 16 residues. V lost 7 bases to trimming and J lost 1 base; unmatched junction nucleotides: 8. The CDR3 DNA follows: TGTGCCAGCAACCCTCCCGGGACAGGGTCCTACAATGAGCAGTTCTTC. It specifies CASNPPGTGSYNEQFF.

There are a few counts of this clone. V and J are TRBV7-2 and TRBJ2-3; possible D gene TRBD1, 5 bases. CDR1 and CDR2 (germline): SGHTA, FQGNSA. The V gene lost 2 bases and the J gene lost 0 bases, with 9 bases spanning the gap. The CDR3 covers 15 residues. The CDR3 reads CASSLKAGSTDTQYF. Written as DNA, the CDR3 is TGTGCCAGCAGCTTAAAGGCAGGGAGCACAGATACGCAGTATTTT.

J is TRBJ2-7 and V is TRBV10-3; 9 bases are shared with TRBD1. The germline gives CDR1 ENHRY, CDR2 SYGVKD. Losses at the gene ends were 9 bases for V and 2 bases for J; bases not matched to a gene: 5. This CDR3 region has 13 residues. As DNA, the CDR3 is TGTGCCATTGGGACAGGGTCCACCTACGAGCAGTACTTC. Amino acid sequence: CAIGTGSTYEQYF.

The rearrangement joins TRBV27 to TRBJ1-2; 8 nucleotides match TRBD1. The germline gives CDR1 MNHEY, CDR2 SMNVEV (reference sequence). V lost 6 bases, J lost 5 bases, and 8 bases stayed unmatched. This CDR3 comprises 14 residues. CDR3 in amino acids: CASRERTGRYGYTF. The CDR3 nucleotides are TGTGCCAGCAGGGAGAGGACAGGGAGATATGGCTACACCTTC.

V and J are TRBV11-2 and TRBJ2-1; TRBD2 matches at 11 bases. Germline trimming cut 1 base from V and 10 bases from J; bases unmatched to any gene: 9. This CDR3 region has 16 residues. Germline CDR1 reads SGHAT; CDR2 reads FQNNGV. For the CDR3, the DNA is TGTGCCAGCAGCTTAGCTAGCGGGAGGTCCAGTGGCGAGCAGTTCTTC. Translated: CASSLASGRSSGEQFF. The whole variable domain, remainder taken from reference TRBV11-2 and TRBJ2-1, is EAGVAQSPRYKIIEKRQSVAFWCNPISGHATLYWYQQILGQGPKLLIQFQNNGVVDDSQLPKDRFSAERLKGVDSTLKIQPAKLEDSAVYLCASSLASGRSSGEQFFGPGTRLTVL.

CDR3 amino acids: CASSHGSWAANTGELFF. The CDR3 bases are TGTGCCAGCAGTCACGGAAGTTGGGCCGCGAACACCGGGGAGCTGTTTTTT. The V call is TRBV7-8, the J call TRBJ2-2, with D unresolved. Germline CDR1 is SGHVS and CDR2 is FQNEAQ. Deletions cut 6 bases from V and 0 bases from J, with 17 bases between. This CDR3 has 17 residues.

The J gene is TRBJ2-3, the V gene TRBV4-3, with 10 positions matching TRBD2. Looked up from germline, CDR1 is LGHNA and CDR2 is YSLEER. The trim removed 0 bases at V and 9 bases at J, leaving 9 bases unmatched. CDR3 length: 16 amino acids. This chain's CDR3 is CASSQDRAGGAETQYF. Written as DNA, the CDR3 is TGCGCCAGCAGCCAAGATAGAGCGGGAGGGGCCGAGACGCAGTATTTT.

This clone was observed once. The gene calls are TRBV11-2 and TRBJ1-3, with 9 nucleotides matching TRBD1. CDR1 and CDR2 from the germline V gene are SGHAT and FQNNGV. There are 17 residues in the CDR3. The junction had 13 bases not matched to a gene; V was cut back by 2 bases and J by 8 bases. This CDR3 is CASSLTGQGSVWDTIYF. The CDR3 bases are TGTGCCAGCAGCTTAACGGGACAGGGTTCTGTATGGGACACCATATATTTT.

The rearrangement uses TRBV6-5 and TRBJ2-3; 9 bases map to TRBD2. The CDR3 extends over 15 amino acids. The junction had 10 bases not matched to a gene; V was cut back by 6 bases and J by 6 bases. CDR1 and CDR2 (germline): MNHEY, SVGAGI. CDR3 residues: CASRLAGATGDTQYF. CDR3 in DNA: TGTGCCAGCAGATTAGCGGGAGCGACAGGGGATACGCAGTATTTT.

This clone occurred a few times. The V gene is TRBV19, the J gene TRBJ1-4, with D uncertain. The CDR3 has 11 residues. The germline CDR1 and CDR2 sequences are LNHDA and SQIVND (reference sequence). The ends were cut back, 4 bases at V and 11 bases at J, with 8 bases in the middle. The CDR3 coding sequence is TGTGCCAGTAGTACTTGGAGCAAACTGTTTTTT. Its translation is CASSTWSKLFF.

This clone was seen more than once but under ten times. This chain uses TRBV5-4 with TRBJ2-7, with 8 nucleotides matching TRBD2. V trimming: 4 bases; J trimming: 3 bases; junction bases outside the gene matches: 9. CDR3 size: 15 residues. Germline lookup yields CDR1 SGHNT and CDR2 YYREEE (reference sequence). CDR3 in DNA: TGTGCCAGCAGCACCCAGCGGGAGTCGTACTACGAGCAGTACTTC. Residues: CASSTQRESYYEQYF.